Listed below are T cell receptor beta chains from one sample, sequenced in a study of blood T cell repertoires in COVID-19. Here immunoSEQ multiplex PCR was the method, and the copy in TCRdb shows in-frame clones only, minus some. The data show about 470,000 clones, with approximately 90% seen just once and 0.7% held by the top ten. The source material was PBMCs or T cells enriched from blood (not recorded which). These receptors originate from a young woman who had recovered from COVID-19. The CDR3 runs from the conserved cysteine through the conserved F or W. Each record gives: J gene, clone size, D gene, V gene, CDR3 protein, CDR3 DNA. D genes are given only for firm matches. Expanded clones are given a class, and other clones once, few, many or no size at all.

TRBJ1-4,.,.,TRBV28,CASSSDSNEKLFF,TGTGCCAGCAGTTCGGACAGTAATGAAAAACTGTTTTTT
TRBJ1-4,.,.,TRBV7-2,CASSLYRNEKLFF,TGTGCCAGCAGCTTGTACAGAAATGAAAAACTGTTTTTT
TRBJ1-3,.,.,TRBV7-2,CASSLSPGDTIYF,TGTGCCAGCAGCTTATCCCCAGGGGACACCATATATTTT
TRBJ1-1,.,.,TRBV5-6,CASSGDNYPEAFF,TGTGCCAGCAGCGGGGACAACTATCCTGAAGCTTTCTTT
TRBJ1-2,once,TRBD1,TRBV4-1,CASSPIPGQGALDTF,TGCGCCAGCAGTCCAATTCCGGGACAGGGGGCATTAGATACCTTC
TRBJ2-5,.,TRBD2,TRBV15,CATAAGKFSGGAQTQYF,TGTGCCACCGCCGCGGGAAAGTTTAGCGGGGGGGCGCAGACCCAGTACTTC
TRBJ2-3,.,TRBD2,TRBV7-2,CASSLGSGGRDTQYF,TGTGCCAGCAGCTTAGGTAGCGGGGGGCGAGATACGCAGTATTTT
TRBJ2-7,few,TRBD1,TRBV7-2,CASSLTPGTARTPYEQYF,TGTGCCAGCAGCCTAACACCCGGGACAGCTCGAACACCCTACGAGCAGTACTTC
TRBJ2-3,.,TRBD2,TRBV24-1,CATMGVAGDSPDTQYF,TGTGCCACCATGGGCGTAGCGGGGGACTCACCAGATACGCAGTATTTT
TRBJ2-3,few,TRBD2,TRBV10-3,CAISANRAGGSTDTQYF,TGTGCCATCAGTGCGAACCGAGCGGGGGGATCCACAGATACGCAGTATTTT
TRBJ1-1,.,TRBD1,TRBV7-6,CASSFLQGGSTEAFF,TGTGCCAGCAGCTTTTTACAGGGGGGGTCAACTGAAGCTTTCTTT
TRBJ1-3,.,.,TRBV7-2,CASSLRVASGNTIYF,TGTGCCAGCAGCTTAAGAGTCGCCTCTGGAAACACCATATATTTT
TRBJ1-3,.,.,TRBV5-6,CASSFKGHGNTIYF,TGTGCCAGCAGCTTTAAGGGGCACGGAAACACCATATATTTT
TRBJ1-2,.,.,TRBV10-3,CATRRDLGSFHTF,TGTGCCACGCGAAGGGACCTCGGGAGCTTCCACACCTTC
TRBJ2-7,.,TRBD1,TRBV3-1/TRBV3-2,CASSATPQGARNEQYF,TGTGCCAGCAGCGCTACTCCTCAGGGGGCGCGGAACGAGCAGTACTTC
TRBJ2-7,.,TRBD1,TRBV15,CATSSRDRAYEQYF,TGTGCCACCAGCAGCCGGGACAGGGCCTACGAGCAGTACTTC
TRBJ1-3,.,.,TRBV21-1,CASSIRTGCCGDTIYF,TGTGCCAGCAGCATACGGACAGGGTGCTGTGGGGACACCATATATTTT
TRBJ1-1,.,.,TRBV5-1,CASSLTRDTEAFF,TGCGCCAGCAGTTTGACCAGGGACACTGAAGCTTTCTTT
TRBJ2-1,once,TRBD1,TRBV28,CASMGQGVHEQFF,TGTGCCAGCATGGGACAGGGGGTACATGAGCAGTTCTTC
TRBJ1-2,.,TRBD1,TRBV18,CASSQTIQGEYGYTF,TGTGCCAGCTCACAGACAATACAGGGGGAATATGGCTACACCTTC
TRBJ2-6,.,.,TRBV6-5,CASGRAGANVLTF,TGTGCCAGCGGCAGGGCTGGGGCCAACGTCCTGACTTTC
TRBJ2-3,.,.,TRBV7-9,CASSLVGGRNTDTQYF,TGTGCCAGCAGCTTAGTAGGAGGACGGAACACAGATACGCAGTATTTT
TRBJ1-4,once,TRBD1,TRBV30,CASTPGTGDEKLFF,TGTGCCTCCACCCCCGGGACAGGGGATGAAAAACTGTTTTTT
TRBJ2-2,.,.,TRBV7-3,CASSLGRGDYTGELFF,TGTGCCAGCAGCCTGGGGCGAGGGGACTACACCGGGGAGCTGTTTTTT
TRBJ2-5,few,.,TRBV30,CAWSVLQGGGGTQYF,TGTGCCTGGAGTGTACTCCAGGGAGGGGGGGGGACCCAGTACTTC
TRBJ1-5,.,.,TRBV30,CAWSETASRNQPQHF,TGTGCCTGGAGTGAGACAGCAAGCCGGAACCAGCCCCAGCATTTT
TRBJ2-2,.,TRBD1,TRBV10-1,CASSDSDRGGTGELFF,TGCGCCAGCAGTGACTCGGACAGGGGAGGCACCGGGGAGCTGTTTTTT
TRBJ2-3,once,TRBD2,TRBV7-9,CASSSTGTSGPDTQYF,TGTGCCAGCAGCTCTACCGGGACTAGCGGGCCAGATACGCAGTATTTT
TRBJ2-7,.,TRBD2,TRBV9,CASSPRLAGGHNEQYF,TGTGCCAGCAGCCCCCGGCTAGCGGGGGGGCATAACGAGCAGTACTTC
TRBJ1-5,.,TRBD1,TRBV7-2,CASSFDREGQPQHF,TGTGCCAGCAGCTTCGACAGGGAAGGCCAGCCCCAGCATTTT
TRBJ2-5,.,.,TRBV15,CATSILKTAKETQYF,TGTGCCACCAGCATCCTAAAGACAGCCAAAGAGACCCAGTACTTC
TRBJ1-6,.,.,TRBV2,CASSEENHFNSPLHF,TGTGCCAGCAGTGAAGAAAATCATTTTAATTCACCCCTCCACTTT
TRBJ2-3,.,TRBD2,TRBV7-6,CASSTTSGGDDWDTQYF,TGTGCCAGCAGCACAACTAGCGGGGGGGATGATTGGGATACGCAGTATTTT
TRBJ1-1,once,.,TRBV29-1,CSVGPGIGTEAFF,TGCAGCGTTGGGCCAGGAATAGGCACTGAAGCTTTCTTT
TRBJ1-2,.,.,TRBV6-5,CASRDDAAYGYTF,TGTGCCAGTAGAGATGATGCCGCCTATGGCTACACCTTC